The next 22 T cell receptor beta chains were all read from a single sample in a study of OX40 agonist ivuxolimab in advanced cancers. Generated by immunoSEQ multiplex PCR, the TCRdb table keeps only in-frame clones and is missing some. The data show around 40,000 clones, with around 90% seen just once and around an eighth held by the top ten. Sequencing was performed on CD4+ or CD8+ T cells sorted from blood, taken in a trial of the OX40 agonist ivuxolimab. These receptors all come from an adult with an advanced solid tumor such as melanoma, head and neck, liver or kidney cancer.

The gene calls are TRBV19 and TRBJ1-4, with unresolved D. Trimming removed 3 bases at V and 11 bases at J, with 7 bases between. CDR3 length equals 11 residues. Germline lookup yields CDR1 LNHDA and CDR2 SQIVND (reference sequence). The CDR3 DNA is TGTGCCAGTAGTATTGGCAAGAAACTGTTTTTT. Protein product: CASSIGKKLFF.

The chain uses TRBV7-6 and TRBJ1-5, with a possible D match to TRBD1 (5 bases). Trimming took off 3 bases at V and 1 base at J, with 22 bases between the two ends. Germline values: CDR1 SGHVS, CDR2 FNYEAQ. The CDR3 has 19 amino acids. The CDR3 DNA follows: TGTGCCAGCAGCTTGGCCGGGCCCAGACCGGGGGGGAGCAATCAGCCCCAGCATTTT. It translates to CASSLAGPRPGGSNQPQHF.

This clone has a single count. V is TRBV11-2 and J is TRBJ2-5; a weak D match, TRBD1 (6 bases). Trimming removed 0 bases at V and 2 bases at J, with 10 bases between. This CDR3 contains 15 residues. The V gene's germline CDR1 is SGHAT and CDR2 FQNNGV. CDR3 protein: CASSLELGHQETQYF. CDR3 nucleotide sequence: TGTGCCAGCAGCTTAGAATTGGGACATCAAGAGACCCAGTACTTC.

The V and J genes are TRBV11-2 and TRBJ2-1; tentatively, D is TRBD1 (6 bases). The CDR3 covers 15 residues. Per the germline V gene, CDR1 is SGHAT and CDR2 is FQNNGV. Trimming removed 1 base from V and 1 base from J, with 8 bases in between. CDR3 region: CASSLVQGSYNEQFF. The CDR3 coding sequence is TGTGCCAGCAGCTTAGTACAGGGATCCTACAATGAGCAGTTCTTC. The variable domain in full, completed from reference TRBV11-2 and TRBJ2-1, reads EAGVAQSPRYKIIEKRQSVAFWCNPISGHATLYWYQQILGQGPKLLIQFQNNGVVDDSQLPKDRFSAERLKGVDSTLKIQPAKLEDSAVYLCASSLVQGSYNEQFFGPGTRLTVL.

The rearrangement links TRBV11-2 to TRBJ2-2; 15 bases line up with TRBD2. J gave up 4 bases and V 5 bases, and 5 bases lay outside the gene matches. The CDR3 is made up of 17 amino acids. Germline values: CDR1 SGHAT, CDR2 FQNNGV. The CDR3 sequence is CASSRTSGGAGTGELFF. The CDR3 coding sequence is TGTGCCAGCAGCCGGACTAGCGGGGGGGCGGGCACCGGGGAGCTGTTTTTT. The full variable domain, completed using reference TRBV11-2 and TRBJ2-2, is EAGVAQSPRYKIIEKRQSVAFWCNPISGHATLYWYQQILGQGPKLLIQFQNNGVVDDSQLPKDRFSAERLKGVDSTLKIQPAKLEDSAVYLCASSRTSGGAGTGELFFGEGSRLTVL.

The chain is built from TRBV6-1 and TRBJ2-7, with 7 bases fitting TRBD1. Germline assignment: CDR1 MNHNS and CDR2 SASEGT. CDR3 length: 17 amino acids. After removal of 1 base from V and 2 bases from J, the junction contained 11 bases not matched to a gene. CDR3 coding DNA: TGTGCCAGCAGTGAAGATCTAAGGACAGGCGTCGCCTACGAGCAGTACTTC. This translates into CASSEDLRTGVAYEQYF.

The chain has TRBV5-8 and TRBJ1-5; TRBD1 aligns across 8 bases. With V trimmed by 6 bases and J by 7 bases, 9 bases remained unmatched. The CDR3 contains 14 residues. Germline CDR1 SGHTS, CDR2 YDEGEE. The CDR3 loop is CASNIDRGRQPQHF. CDR3 sequence (DNA): TGTGCCAGCAACATAGACAGGGGACGCCAGCCCCAGCATTTT.

The rearrangement links TRBV6-6 to TRBJ1-2; 11 bases are a match to TRBD1. The CDR3 has 15 amino acids. The trim removed 2 bases at V and 6 bases at J, leaving 5 bases unmatched. CDR1 is MNHNY and CDR2 is SVGAGI in the germline V gene (reference sequence). CDR3 DNA sequence: TGTGCCAGCAGTTACCTCGGGACAGGGGGGAATGGCTACACCTTC. Encoded protein: CASSYLGTGGNGYTF.

This chain uses TRBV5-4 with TRBJ1-1; D is unclear. The germline V and J ends were trimmed by 0 bases and 1 base, with 4 bases remaining between them. CDR1 and CDR2 from the germline V gene are SGHNT and YYREEE (reference sequence). The CDR3 runs to 13 residues. CDR3 sequence reads: CASSLGANTEAFF. The DNA of the CDR3 is TGTGCCAGCAGCTTGGGCGCGAACACTGAAGCTTTCTTT.

V and J are TRBV30 and TRBJ2-7, with D possibly TRBD1 on 5 matching bases. The CDR3 consists of 11 residues. The V end lost 7 bases, the J end lost 5 bases, and 12 bases lay between the germline ends. Per germline, CDR1 GTSNPN and CDR2 SVGIG (reference sequence). CDR3 loop: CALGPSHEQYF. The DNA of the CDR3 is TGTGCCTTGGGGCCAAGCCACGAGCAGTACTTC.

J is TRBJ1-5 and V is TRBV6-5; possible D gene TRBD1, 6 bases. This CDR3 is 15 amino acids long. CDR1 and CDR2 (germline): MNHEY, SVGAGI. V lost 5 bases and J 9 bases, leaving 20 bases between the germline ends. CDR3 sequence: CASSATGTPGWPQHF. In DNA, the CDR3 is TGTGCCAGCAGTGCAACCGGGACACCGGGGTGGCCCCAGCATTTT.

Only one count was recorded for this clone. The chain is built from TRBV7-9 and TRBJ1-2; weak D call: TRBD1 (6 bases). This CDR3 has 14 amino acids. Trimming cost V 3 bases and J 5 bases, with 13 bases left between them. Germline CDR1 SEHNR, CDR2 FQNEAQ (reference sequence). CDR3 sequence reads: CASSFDRLFYGYTF. The CDR3 DNA is TGTGCCAGCAGCTTTGACAGGCTTTTTTATGGCTACACCTTC.

This chain uses TRBV18 with TRBJ2-3, with D hard to call. Trimming shortened V by 3 bases and J by 4 bases, and 8 bases separated the two germline ends. This CDR3 is 13 amino acids long. The germline gives CDR1 KGHSH, CDR2 LQKENI. CDR3: CASSPDNADTQYF. The CDR3 coding sequence is TGTGCCAGCTCACCCGATAATGCAGATACGCAGTATTTT.

This rearrangement joins TRBV11-2 to TRBJ2-7; 9 bases map to TRBD1. The CDR3 extends over 14 amino acids. The germline V gene has CDR1 SGHAT and CDR2 FQNNGV. Germline trimming cut 3 bases from V and 3 bases from J; bases unmatched to any gene: 3. As DNA, the CDR3 is TGTGCCAGCAGCTTTGAGGGACAGGGCTACGAGCAGTACTTC. Translation gives CASSFEGQGYEQYF.

The chain has TRBV27 and TRBJ2-3; D gene uncertain. V was trimmed by 5 bases and J by 2 bases, leaving 14 bases between them. The CDR3 totals 15 residues. Per the germline V gene, CDR1 is MNHEY and CDR2 is SMNVEV (reference sequence). CDR3 loop: CASSPLMGLTDTQYF. For the CDR3, the DNA is TGTGCCAGCAGTCCTCTAATGGGTCTCACAGATACGCAGTATTTT.

This chain uses TRBV6-5 with TRBJ2-5; 7 bases are shared with TRBD1. Germline V lookup: CDR1 MNHEY, CDR2 SVGAGI. The CDR3 totals 10 residues. CDR3 sequence: CATGEETQYF. The CDR3 nucleotides read TGTGCAACAGGGGAAGAGACCCAGTACTTC.

The chain employs TRBV4-1 and TRBJ1-1; D is unclear. Germline assignment: CDR1 MGHRA and CDR2 YSYEKL. This CDR3 is 14 amino acids long. V was shortened by 0 bases and J by 8 bases, with 13 bases between the two germline ends. CDR3 sequence (DNA): TGCGCCAGCAGCCAAGAGCAAACCTCGGGGGAAGCTTTCTTT. Translation gives CASSQEQTSGEAFF.

The chain combines TRBV2 with TRBJ2-1; D is perhaps TRBD2 (6 bases). Deletions cut 8 bases from V and 2 bases from J, with 19 bases between. CDR1 and CDR2 (germline): SNHLY, FYNNEI. The CDR3 contains 16 residues. This CDR3 reads CASQEGTLPPYNEQFF. CDR3 DNA sequence: TGTGCCAGCCAGGAGGGTACTCTTCCCCCCTACAATGAGCAGTTCTTC.

This chain joins TRBV15 and TRBJ1-2; D uncertain. CDR1 is LNHNV, CDR2 YYDKDF, per germline (reference sequence). Trimming shortened V by 5 bases and J by 3 bases, and 7 bases separated the two germline ends. The CDR3 covers 12 residues. CDR3 in DNA: TGTGCCACCAGCCGAGGCGACTATGGCTACACCTTC. It specifies CATSRGDYGYTF.

This clone was detected only once. The rearrangement uses TRBV5-1 and TRBJ2-3, with D unclear. CDR3 length: 13 amino acids. V shed 4 bases and J shed 6 bases, with 12 bases lying between them. In germline, CDR1 is SGHRS, CDR2 YFSETQ. The CDR3 DNA follows: TGCGCCAGCAGCCTATCTCCCTGGGATACGCAGTATTTT. Translating it yields CASSLSPWDTQYF.

The chain couples TRBV30 to TRBJ1-1; possibly TRBD1 for D (5 bases). Germline loops: CDR1 GTSNPN, CDR2 SVGIG (reference sequence). V was clipped by 0 bases and J by 6 bases, with 14 bases between them. The CDR3 totals 14 residues. In nucleotides, the CDR3 is TGTGCCTGGAGTGTAGCGGGGGTATGGTCTGAAGCTTTCTTT. Translated: CAWSVAGVWSEAFF.

V is TRBV9 and J is TRBJ1-2; 9 bases match TRBD1. Germline CDR1 is SGDLS and CDR2 is YYNGEE. J was trimmed by 2 bases and V by 4 bases; bases with no gene match: 9. This CDR3 is built from 16 residues. CDR3 sequence reads: CASSLQGGTGNYGYTF. The CDR3 DNA is TGTGCCAGCAGCCTTCAGGGTGGGACAGGGAACTATGGCTACACCTTC.